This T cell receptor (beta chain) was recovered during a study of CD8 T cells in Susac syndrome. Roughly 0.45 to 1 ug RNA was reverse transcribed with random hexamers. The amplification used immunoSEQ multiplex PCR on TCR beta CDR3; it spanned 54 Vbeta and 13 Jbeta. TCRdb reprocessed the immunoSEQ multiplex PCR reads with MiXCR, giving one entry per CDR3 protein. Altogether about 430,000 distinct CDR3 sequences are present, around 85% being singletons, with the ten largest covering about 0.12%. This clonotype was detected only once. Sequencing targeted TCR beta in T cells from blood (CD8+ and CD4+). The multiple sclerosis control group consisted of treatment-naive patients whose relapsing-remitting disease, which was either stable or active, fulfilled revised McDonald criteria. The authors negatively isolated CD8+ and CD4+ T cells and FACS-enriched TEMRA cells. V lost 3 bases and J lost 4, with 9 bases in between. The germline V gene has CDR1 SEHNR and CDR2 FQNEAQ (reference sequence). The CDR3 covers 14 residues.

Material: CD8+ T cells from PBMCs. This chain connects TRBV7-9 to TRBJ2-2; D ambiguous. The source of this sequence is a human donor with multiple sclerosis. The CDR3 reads CASSLKGSTGELFF. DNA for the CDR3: TGTGCCAGCAGCTTGAAGGGTTCCACCGGGGAGCTGTTTTTT.